This T cell receptor beta chain was obtained from a study of blood T cell repertoires in COVID-19. Overall study: From the United States, Italy and Spain came samples of acute and convalescent COVID-19.

V lost 1 base and J lost 3, with 14 bases in between. The CDR3 is 16 amino acids. The germline gives CDR1 SGHTA, CDR2 FQGNSA. As originally analysed: Amplification of reference gene primers was used by the study to estimate nucleated cell counts. Produced via immunoSEQ multiplex PCR; TCRdb's table is partial and in-frame only. That table is the source of V, J and clone size, and D and trimming were worked out from the DNA. The sample gives hundreds of thousands of clones, more than 75% of which show up once; approximately 2% is in the top ten. Participants were aged about 18 to 90 years, lived in 25 or so US areas, and enrolled virtually.

This chain links TRBV7-2 with TRBJ2-3; D perhaps matches TRBD2 (5 bases). The source material was PBMCs or T cells enriched from blood (not recorded which). The TCR was taken from a woman in her sixties or seventies in a cohort exposed to, infected with or recovered from COVID-19 (not recorded which). CDR3 sequence reads: CASSLDSWRTTDTQYF. For the CDR3, the DNA is TGTGCCAGCAGCTTAGACTCTTGGCGGACTACAGATACGCAGTATTTT.